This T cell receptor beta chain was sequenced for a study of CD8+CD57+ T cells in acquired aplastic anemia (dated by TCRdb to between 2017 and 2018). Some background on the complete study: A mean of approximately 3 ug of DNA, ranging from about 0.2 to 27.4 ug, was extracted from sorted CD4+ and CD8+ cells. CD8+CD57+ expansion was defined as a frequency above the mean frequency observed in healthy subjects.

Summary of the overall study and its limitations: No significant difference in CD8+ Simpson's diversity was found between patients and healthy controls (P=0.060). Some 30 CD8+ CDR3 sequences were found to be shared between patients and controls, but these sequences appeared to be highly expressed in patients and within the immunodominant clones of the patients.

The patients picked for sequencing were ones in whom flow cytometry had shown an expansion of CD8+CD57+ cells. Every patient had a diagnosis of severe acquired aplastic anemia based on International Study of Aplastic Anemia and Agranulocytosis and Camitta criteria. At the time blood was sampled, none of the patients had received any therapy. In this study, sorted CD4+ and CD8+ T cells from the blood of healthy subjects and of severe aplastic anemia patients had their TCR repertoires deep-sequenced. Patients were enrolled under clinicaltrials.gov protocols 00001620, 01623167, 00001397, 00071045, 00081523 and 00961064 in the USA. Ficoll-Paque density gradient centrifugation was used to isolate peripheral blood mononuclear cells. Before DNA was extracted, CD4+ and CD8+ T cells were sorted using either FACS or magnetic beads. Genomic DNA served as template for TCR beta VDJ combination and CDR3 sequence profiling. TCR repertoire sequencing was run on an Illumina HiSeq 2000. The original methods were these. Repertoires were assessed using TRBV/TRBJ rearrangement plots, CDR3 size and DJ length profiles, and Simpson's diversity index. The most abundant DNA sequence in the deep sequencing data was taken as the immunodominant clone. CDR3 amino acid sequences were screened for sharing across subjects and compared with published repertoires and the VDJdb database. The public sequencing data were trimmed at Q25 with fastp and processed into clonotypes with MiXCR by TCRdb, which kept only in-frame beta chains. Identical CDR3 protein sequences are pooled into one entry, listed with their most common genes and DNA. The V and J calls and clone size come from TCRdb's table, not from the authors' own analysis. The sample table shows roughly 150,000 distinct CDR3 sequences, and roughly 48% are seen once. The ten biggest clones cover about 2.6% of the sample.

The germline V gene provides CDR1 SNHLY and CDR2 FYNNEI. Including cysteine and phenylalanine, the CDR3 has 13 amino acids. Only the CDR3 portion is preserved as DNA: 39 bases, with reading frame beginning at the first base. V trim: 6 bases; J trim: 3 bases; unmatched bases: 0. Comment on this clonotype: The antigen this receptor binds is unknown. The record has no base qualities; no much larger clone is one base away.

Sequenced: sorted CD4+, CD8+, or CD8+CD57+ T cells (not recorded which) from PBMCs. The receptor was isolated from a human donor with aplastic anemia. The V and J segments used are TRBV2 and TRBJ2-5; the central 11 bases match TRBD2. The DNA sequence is TGTGCCAGCAGGGGACTAGCGGAAGAGACCCAGTACTTC. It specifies CASRGLAEETQYF.